One and the same sample provided the 10 T cell receptor beta chains below, sequenced in a study of graft-versus-host responses after intestinal transplantation. Sequencing was performed with immunoSEQ multiplex PCR; in TCRdb, only in-frame clones are kept and a portion is missing. The sample has about 41,000 clones, approximately 95% seen once. Their target antigens are unknown. Material: unstimulated CD8+ T cells sorted from spleen or lymph node cells, obtained before transplant. The receptors here all came from a human donor who was the organ donor for an intestinal transplant.

This chain links TRBV9 with TRBJ2-5; 15 bases match TRBD2. The CDR3 runs 17 residues. The junction had 2 bases not matched to a gene; V was cut back by 0 bases and J by 2 bases. Germline V gene sequence: CDR1 SGDLS, CDR2 YYNGEE. CDR3 sequence: CASSVEGLAGGQETQYF. The DNA for the CDR3 is TGTGCCAGCAGCGTAGAGGGACTAGCGGGGGGACAAGAGACCCAGTACTTC.

This sequence joins TRBV12-2 and TRBJ2-5; the table assigns TRBD1, which was not confirmed against the DNA. The J call may be wrong; the DNA end is better matched by TRBJ2-7. TRBV12-2 is noted as a pseudogene. The CDR3 is 13 residues long. The DNA of the CDR3 is TGTGCAAGTCGCTTACACAGCTCCTACGAGCAGTACTTC. Translation gives CASRLHSSYEQYF.

V is TRBV9 and J is TRBJ1-1; TRBD1 might be the D (5 bases). This CDR3 comprises 14 residues. Germline V CDR1 and CDR2: SGDLS, YYNGEE. V was trimmed by 0 bases and J by 4 bases, leaving 10 bases between them. The CDR3 sequence is CASSVGGAGTEAFF. The CDR3 DNA is TGTGCCAGCAGCGTAGGAGGGGCCGGCACTGAAGCTTTCTTT.

J is TRBJ2-7 and V is TRBV28; TRBD1 agrees at 8 bases. CDR1 MDHEN and CDR2 SYDVKM come from the germline V gene. The CDR3 runs to 16 residues. The V segment lost 6 bases and the J segment 2 bases; nucleotides outside the gene matches: 12. This chain's CDR3 is CASRSKDRGRTYEQYF. CDR3 in DNA: TGTGCCAGCAGATCGAAAGACAGGGGAAGGACCTACGAGCAGTACTTC. Complete variable domain (other parts from reference TRBV28 and TRBJ2-7): DVKVTQSSRYLVKRTGEKVFLECVQDMDHENMFWYRQDPGLGLRLIYFSYDVKMKEKGDIPEGYSVSREKKERFSLILESASTNQTSMYLCASRSKDRGRTYEQYFGPGTRLTVT.

The chain recombines TRBV4-1 with TRBJ2-1, with 8 positions matching TRBD2. With 0 bases clipped from V and 2 bases from J, the junction kept 6 bases outside the gene matches. The CDR3 sequence is 17 residues long. Per the germline V gene, CDR1 is MGHRA and CDR2 is YSYEKL. CDR3 protein: CASSQEGSGGAYNEQFF. DNA of the CDR3: TGCGCCAGCAGCCAAGAAGGAAGCGGGGGAGCCTACAATGAGCAGTTCTTC.

This clone was detected only once. This chain joins TRBV21-1 and TRBJ1-2; the table assigns TRBD1, which was not confirmed against the DNA. TRBV21-1 counts as a pseudogene. The CDR3 has 17 amino acids. CDR3: CASSKELTQALIGGYTF. The CDR3 region has the DNA TGTGCCAGCAGCAAAGAGCTGACGCAGGCCCTGATTGGGGGCTACACCTTC.

The V call is TRBV7-6, the J call TRBJ2-5; 7 bases align to TRBD1. The J call may be mistaken, given a closer DNA end match to TRBJ2-7. CDR3 size: 12 residues. The germline V gene encodes CDR1 SGHVS and CDR2 FNYEAQ. CDR3 in amino acids: CASSSTGYEQYF. CDR3 DNA: TGTGCCAGCAGCTCGACAGGGTACGAGCAGTACTTC.

The chain recombines TRBV18 with TRBJ2-1; D perhaps matches TRBD1 (5 bases). Trimming cost V 0 bases and J 7 bases, with 13 bases left between them. The CDR3 extends over 15 amino acids. Germline CDR1 and CDR2: KGHSH and LQKENI. The CDR3 DNA sequence: TGTGCCAGCTCACCACCTAGGGGTAATGGGAATGAGCAGTTCTTC. Protein product: CASSPPRGNGNEQFF.

This rearrangement joins TRBV9 to TRBJ1-1; no firm D call. V was shortened by 3 bases and J by 7 bases, with 13 bases between the two germline ends. This CDR3 region has 13 residues. Germline assignment: CDR1 SGDLS and CDR2 YYNGEE. CDR3: CASSAAGGIEAFF. CDR3 nucleotides: TGTGCCAGCAGCGCGGCAGGAGGTATTGAAGCTTTCTTT.

V gene TRBV4-3 combines with J gene TRBJ1-6; a possible D gene is TRBD1 (5 bases). The CDR3 contains 16 residues. V was clipped by 3 bases and J by 4 bases, with 13 bases between them. CDR1 LGHNA and CDR2 YSLEER come from the germline V gene. The CDR3 region is CASSQGIGGYNSPLHF. The CDR3 region has the DNA TGCGCCAGCAGCCAGGGGATTGGGGGTTATAATTCACCCCTCCACTTT.